This T cell receptor beta chain came from a study of spatial heterogeneity in lung cancer. This clonotype occurred many times. The antigen is undetermined. Germline-derived CDR1 and CDR2 are KGHDR and SFDVKD. CDR3 length equals 13 residues. Trimming removed 9 bases from V and 9 bases from J, with 17 bases in between. Stated time point: blood at routine non-recurrence follow-up after resection. Unsorted samples of tumor, nontumor lung or frozen PBMC had their whole RNA sequenced. Using its own MiXCR run on the 5' RACE reads, TCRdb lists one record per CDR3 protein. Found here are about 19,000 distinct CDR3 sequences, 9% to 10% of them singletons; the top ten hold 36%. Study-level results: Tumor TCRs that were ubiquitous and expanded showed up in blood more at resection than follow-up.

The chain carries TRBV24-1 and TRBJ2-1, with D perhaps TRBD2 (7 bases). The TCR comes from a female donor with early-stage non-small cell lung cancer. Sample: PBMCs, taken at follow-up. The CDR3 reads CATSGGFPSEQFF. CDR3 DNA: TGTGCCACCTCGGGGGGCTTCCCCAGTGAGCAGTTCTTC.